The clone carrying this T cell receptor (beta chain) turned up a few times. The entry originates in a study of blood T cell repertoires in COVID-19. Sequencing used immunoSEQ multiplex PCR; TCRdb keeps in-frame clones, though not all of them. The sample lists 350,000 to 400,000 clones; roughly 89% were seen once. V was trimmed by 4 bases and J by 1 base, leaving 14 bases between them. Germline V gene sequence: CDR1 LNHNV, CDR2 YYDKDF (reference sequence). This CDR3 comprises 16 residues. The clonotype was recovered from a woman aged 25 to 39 who had recovered from COVID-19. Sequenced input: PBMCs or T cells enriched from blood (not recorded which). The chain combines TRBV15 with TRBJ1-5; D unresolved. The CDR3 sequence is CATSNPSAGSNQPQHF. The CDR3, as DNA: TGTGCCACCAGCAACCCTTCCGCGGGGAGCAATCAGCCCCAGCATTTT. Full variable domain (outside the CDR3, taken from reference TRBV15 and TRBJ1-5): DAMVIQNPRYQVTQFGKPVTLSCSQTLNHNVMYWYQQKSSQAPKLLFHYYDKDFNNEADTPDNFQSRRPNTSFCFLDIRSPGLGDTAMYLCATSNPSAGSNQPQHFGDGTRLSIL.